Listed here is a single T cell receptor beta chain. Its specific antigen is unknown. Base qualities were left out, and no much larger clone turns up one base away. This sample is drawn from a study of cytotoxic CD8 clonotypes in ibrutinib-treated CLL (dated by TCRdb to the early 2020s). Regarding the research as a whole: The cohort had 11 relapsed/refractory and under 16 treatment-naive patients; roughly 18 were IGHV unmutated. Partial responses were observed in about 25 patients and complete responses in 2; after a median follow-up of roughly 62 months, remission was maintained in 15 or so patients and progression was observed in roughly twelve. Response samples were obtained after a median of approximately eleven months of treatment, with a range of about 6 to 36 months. Samples averaged approximately 260,000 productive templates and around 91,000 productive rearrangements. Of the 85 to 90 participants in the trial, 25 to 30 had longitudinal samples available. Cryopreserved peripheral blood mononuclear cells were obtained prior to treatment, at the time of response, and at either disease progression or sustained remission. Every remission and progressive disease sample was obtained while ibrutinib was still being received by the patients. General study outcomes and caveats: Baseline clonality was found to be higher than that of age-matched healthy donors and was strongly correlated with circulating CD8+ T-cell counts. Clonality increased at ibrutinib response, stayed stable in sustained remission, and fell back toward baseline at progression. Sustained-remission and progressing patients did not have matched sampling times, and lymph node repertoires were not examined. Public clonotypes were rare and either shrank or stayed stable during treatment, and the rise in clonality at ibrutinib response reflected expansion of private clonotypes.

A MiSeq instrument was used for deep resolution sequencing, which targeted depths ranging from 1 in 1 million up to 1 in 200,000 T cells, with coverage averaging 10x for each clonotype. TCR beta libraries were generated with the immunoSEQ hsTCRB Kit. Concerning the study's data processing: ImmunoSEQ Data Assistant and ImmunoSEQ Analyzer were used for data analysis, and V, D and J genes were assigned according to IMGT definitions. Clonality, which ranges from 0 to 1, was calculated as one minus the normalized Shannon entropy of productive rearrangement frequencies. Only overrepresented clonotypes making up at least 0.05% of each patient's repertoire were included in the public clonotype analysis. Repertoires from thirteen age-matched healthy donors in immuneACCESS were used as clonality controls. TCRdb obtained this table from immuneACCESS and retained in-frame rearrangements with V and J assigned. These tables miss some clones; where compared with another copy, unresolved V genes account for less than half of the shortfall, and the remainder is unexplained. V and J calls and clone size are given by that table; D and trimming were obtained from the DNA. The sample yields 75,000 to 90,000 clones; around 78% were counted once. The ten largest account for around 36% of the sample.

CDR1 and CDR2 are drawn from the germline V gene (reference sequence): GTSNPN, SVGIG. Compared with germline, V lacks 4 bases and J lacks 1 base; bases without a gene match: 12. The CDR3 starts with the cysteine, ends with the phenylalanine, and has 16 residues. Solely the CDR3 DNA is kept, with 48 bases framed from the first base. Interpreted using the paper, the time point label stands for: 20 to 30 months on ibrutinib. For TCR beta library preparation, roughly 2 micrograms of genomic DNA were extracted from the cryopreserved PBMCs. Longitudinal blood samples from CLL patients on ibrutinib monotherapy underwent high-throughput TCR beta sequencing. The patients were enrolled in a single-center, open-label phase 2 trial of ibrutinib monotherapy.

The source was PBMCs, collected after 24 months of ibrutinib treatment. This chain is built from TRBV30 and TRBJ2-7; 8 of the junction bases match TRBD2. The receptor comes from a human donor with chronic lymphocytic leukemia. The DNA reads TGTGCCTGGACGGGGCGGGAGGCGCGGTTTTCCTACGAGCAGTACTTC. This translates into CAWTGREARFSYEQYF.